This TCR beta chain is from a study of T cells after yellow fever vaccination. Study-level results: Most primary-vaccination clones recurred post-booster (roughly 96% CD4, more than 85% CD8). Only a small proportion of the clonotypes turned up in both the CD4 and the CD8 compartments, likely arising from convergent recombination.

Germline loops: CDR1 MNHEY, CDR2 SVGAGI. This CDR3 has 15 amino acids. J gave up 5 bases and V 1 base, and 3 bases lay outside the gene matches. 5'RACE template switching added a universal primer site and UMIs to TCR cDNA. Via MiXCR, TCRdb re-called the 5' RACE reads, giving one row per CDR3 protein. The data show over 300,000 distinct CDR3 sequences, over 4% seen once. A note on this clonotype: Its specificity is not known.

This clonotype was sampled from a man between 18 and 29 years old who received the YFV17D yellow fever vaccine. This chain uses TRBV6-5 with TRBJ2-5, with 11 bases matching TRBD2. The sequencing here drew on PBMCs, taken 5 days after the yellow fever booster vaccination. The CDR3 coding sequence is TGTGCCAGCAGTTACTTTAGCGGGGGGGCCGAGACCCAGTACTTC. Protein sequence: CASSYFSGGAETQYF.